A single sample gave rise to the 15 T cell receptor beta chains below, sequenced in a study of cytomegalovirus exposure and HLA in healthy donors. The PCR employed 60 Vbeta primers together with 13 Jbeta primers. The table came from immunoSEQ multiplex PCR; TCRdb's copy has only in-frame clones and leaves some out. The table records around 140,000 clones, about 77% of them present only once. Sequencing was performed on PBMCs. These receptors all stem from a woman in her forties in good health and CMV-seronegative.

The chain recombines TRBV18 with TRBJ2-7; D is undetermined. Germline V gene data show CDR1 as KGHSH and CDR2 as LQKENI. The CDR3 sequence is 12 residues long. V was shortened by 5 bases and J by 0 bases, with 5 bases between the two germline ends. The CDR3 loop is CASSNSSYEQYF. The CDR3 DNA sequence: TGTGCCAGCTCAAACTCCTCCTACGAGCAGTACTTC.

CDR3 DNA: TGTGCCAGCAGCTTATACGACAGCTCTGGAAACACCATATATTTT. Translating gives CASSLYDSSGNTIYF. The V call is TRBV7-9, the J call TRBJ1-3; tentatively, D is TRBD1 (5 bases). The CDR3 sequence is 15 residues long. Germline CDR1 SEHNR, CDR2 FQNEAQ (reference sequence). Trimming pared 2 bases from V and 0 bases from J, leaving 8 bases between.

The rearrangement uses TRBV10-1 and TRBJ1-1, with 9 bases aligning to TRBD1. This CDR3 region has 13 residues. Germline CDR1 is WNHNN and CDR2 is SYGVQD (reference sequence). The V gene end was trimmed by 8 bases and the J gene end by 3 bases; junction bases not matched to a gene: 4. The DNA for the CDR3 is TGCGCCAGCCGCAGGACAGGGGACACTGAAGCTTTCTTT. It translates to CASRRTGDTEAFF.

The genes are TRBV5-6 and TRBJ2-1; 11 bases match TRBD2. The CDR3 has 16 amino acids. V shed 4 bases and J 7 bases; nucleotides not matched to a gene: 10. In germline, CDR1 is SGHDT, CDR2 YYEEEE. CDR3 loop: CASSPEPLAGANEQFF. The CDR3 nucleotides are TGTGCCAGCAGCCCTGAGCCACTAGCGGGGGCAAATGAGCAGTTCTTC.

As DNA, the CDR3 is TGTGCCAGCAGCTTTAGCGGGGGGGCCCAAGAGACCCAGTACTTC. It specifies CASSFSGGAQETQYF. This sequence joins TRBV7-9 and TRBJ2-5, with 11 bases lining up with TRBD2. After removal of 3 bases from V and 1 base from J, the junction contained 1 base not matched to a gene. This CDR3 is built from 15 residues. The V gene's germline CDR1 is SEHNR and CDR2 FQNEAQ (reference sequence).

The CDR3 DNA reads TGTGCCAGCAGCTTAGGAAGAGGGATGAACACTGAAGCTTTCTTT. Protein sequence: CASSLGRGMNTEAFF. The chain joins TRBV7-9 to TRBJ1-1; D is ambiguous. This CDR3 contains 15 residues. Trimming removed 1 base at V and 0 bases at J, with 9 bases between. The V gene's germline CDR1 is SEHNR and CDR2 FQNEAQ (reference sequence). Variable domain in full (rest from reference TRBV7-9 and TRBJ1-1): DTGVSQNPRHKITKRGQNVTFRCDPISEHNRLYWYRQTLGQGPEFLTYFQNEAQLEKSRLLSDRFSAERPKGSFSTLEIQRTEQGDSAMYLCASSLGRGMNTEAFFGQGTRLTVV.

The chain recombines TRBV4-1 with TRBJ2-1; D ambiguous. V lost 1 base to trimming and J lost 2 bases, with 15 bases between them. This CDR3 comprises 17 residues. CDR1 is MGHRA and CDR2 is YSYEKL in the germline V gene. CDR3 DNA sequence: TGCGCCAGCAGCCAAGCCGCTGAGGTCATGGCCTACAATGAGCAGTTCTTC. It translates to CASSQAAEVMAYNEQFF.

The J gene is TRBJ2-5, the V gene TRBV7-9; possible D gene TRBD2, 6 bases. With 1 base removed from V and 1 base from J, the gap between germline ends came to 10 bases. The CDR3 has 15 amino acids. Per the germline V gene, CDR1 is SEHNR and CDR2 is FQNEAQ (reference sequence). This chain's CDR3 is CASSLGPGGQETQYF. For the CDR3, the DNA is TGTGCCAGCAGCTTAGGGCCCGGGGGCCAAGAGACCCAGTACTTC.

This chain uses TRBV19 with TRBJ2-2, with TRBD2 matching over 7 bases. The CDR3 runs to 17 residues. Per germline, CDR1 LNHDA and CDR2 SQIVND (reference sequence). V was pared by 5 bases and J by 6 bases, with 15 bases of the junction left unmatched. The CDR3 sequence: CASSVSPGRVGAGELFF. CDR3 sequence (DNA): TGTGCCAGTAGTGTCTCCCCTGGGAGGGTCGGGGCCGGGGAGCTGTTTTTT. The variable domain in full, with the rest retrieved from reference TRBV19 and TRBJ2-2, is DGGITQSPKYLFRKEGQNVTLSCEQNLNHDAMYWYRQDPGQGLRLIYYSQIVNDFQKGDIAEGYSVSREKKESFPLTVTSAQKNPTAFYLCASSVSPGRVGAGELFFGEGSRLTVL.

The genes are TRBV2 and TRBJ1-6; D is undetermined. Germline CDR1 is SNHLY and CDR2 is FYNNEI. This CDR3 has 14 amino acids. The ends were cut back, 2 bases at V and 6 bases at J, with 8 bases in the middle. For the CDR3, the DNA is TGTGCCAGCAGTGAAAGAAACTTTAATTCACCCCTCCACTTT. Protein product: CASSERNFNSPLHF.

The chain carries TRBV10-2 and TRBJ2-6, with D uncertain. The CDR3 runs to 13 residues. Germline V CDR1 and CDR2: WSHSY, SAAADI. V lost 6 bases, J lost 0 bases, and 3 bases lay in between. CDR3 nucleotides: TGCGCCAGCAGAGCCTCTGGGGCCAACGTCCTGACTTTC. Its translation is CASRASGANVLTF.

The chain combines TRBV6-6 with TRBJ1-2, with D tentatively TRBD1 (6 bases). Germline values: CDR1 MNHNY, CDR2 SVGAGI (reference sequence). The CDR3 totals 15 residues. Deletions cut 4 bases from V and 1 base from J, with 13 bases between. The CDR3 reads CASSFRDKFNYGYTF. The CDR3 DNA reads as TGTGCCAGCAGTTTCCGGGACAAATTTAACTATGGCTACACCTTC.

V usage is TRBV28 and J usage is TRBJ1-2, with D perhaps matching TRBD1 (6 bases). CDR3 length equals 16 residues. V lost 3 bases and J 6 bases, leaving 20 bases between the germline ends. Germline-derived CDR1 and CDR2 are MDHEN and SYDVKM. CDR3 nucleotides: TGTGCCAGCAGTTTTTTAGGGGGATCCCTGTATGATGGCTACACCTTC. Translated: CASSFLGGSLYDGYTF.

This clone was counted only a few times. The chain uses TRBV7-9 and TRBJ1-2, with a tentative D call TRBD1 (6 bases). The CDR3 runs 14 residues. The V gene lost 5 bases and the J gene lost 2 bases, with 12 bases spanning the gap. CDR1 and CDR2 (germline): SEHNR, FQNEAQ (reference sequence). The CDR3 protein is CASSPRRGNYGYTF. In DNA, the CDR3 is TGTGCCAGCAGCCCTCGCAGGGGCAACTATGGCTACACCTTC.

In this sample, this clone turned up a few times. The chain has TRBV5-4 and TRBJ1-2; unclear D gene. Germline V lookup: CDR1 SGHNT, CDR2 YYREEE (reference sequence). V was clipped by 4 bases and J by 1 base, with 17 bases between them. This CDR3 is built from 16 residues. The CDR3 nucleotides read TGTGCCAGCAGCCAACGGGTCCGTTCCAATAACTATGGCTACACCTTC. Its protein product is CASSQRVRSNNYGYTF.